This is a list of T cell receptor beta chains from one sample in a study of T cell changes during pregnancy in multiple sclerosis. Generated by immunoSEQ multiplex PCR, the TCRdb table keeps only in-frame clones and is missing some. The top ten clones hold under 0.75% of a sample with around 31,000 clones, around 89% of them seen once. The material sequenced was CD4+ T cells from peripheral blood mononuclear cells, taken in the third trimester of pregnancy. These receptors were obtained from a female donor in good health, enrolled as a control in a pregnancy study. The CDR3 runs from the conserved cysteine through the conserved F or W. D genes are given only for firm matches. Part of the rows lack a size; the others show once, few, many or a class for expanded clones.

v_call	d_call	clone_size	j_call	cdr3_aa
TRBV25-1	.	.	TRBJ2-3	CASSEYRSKGPTDTQYF
TRBV2	TRBD2	once	TRBJ2-1	CASRGGTSGTGNEQFF
TRBV10-3	.	.	TRBJ2-1	CATRGASGYNEQFF
TRBV5-4	.	.	TRBJ2-5	CASSNPVAGKETQYF
TRBV6-1	.	.	TRBJ2-2	CASLLAQNTGELFF
TRBV4-1	.	few	TRBJ1-1	CASSQAGWGGAFF
TRBV25-1	.	.	TRBJ1-1	CASSEFGGAPKAFF
TRBV7-9	TRBD1	.	TRBJ1-4	CASSLAPGQGKLFF
TRBV5-1	.	once	TRBJ1-1	CASSQAPGQAFNTEAFF
TRBV11-3	TRBD1	once	TRBJ2-4	CASSWTGGSGIQYF
TRBV5-6	.	.	TRBJ1-1	CASSLAGGGYTEAFF
TRBV4-1	TRBD2	.	TRBJ2-1	CASSLLVTSGSGNEQFF
TRBV6-1	.	.	TRBJ1-4	CASAVSVATNEKLFF
TRBV7-9	.	once	TRBJ1-2	CASSFRDFYGYTF
TRBV4-2	TRBD2	.	TRBJ2-5	CASSPGLAGLQETQYF
TRBV19	.	.	TRBJ2-7	CASREAAQTYEQYF
TRBV5-4	.	.	TRBJ1-1	CASSLDTNTEAFF
TRBV19	TRBD1	few	TRBJ1-5	CASSETGFNQPQHF
TRBV5-5	.	.	TRBJ2-3	CASSLVEGTDTQYF
TRBV14	TRBD1	once	TRBJ1-1	CASSQRTGGTTEAFF
TRBV30	.	.	TRBJ1-1	CAWSKSGNAEAFF
TRBV5-6	TRBD1	.	TRBJ1-2	CASRSYRDRGRSGYTF
TRBV29-1	.	.	TRBJ1-5	CSVGDSFQQPQHF
TRBV27	TRBD1	.	TRBJ1-5	CASSERQGHQPQHF
TRBV30	.	.	TRBJ2-3	CAWSQRERDTQYF
TRBV5-5	.	.	TRBJ1-2	CASSLGGDGPYGYTF
TRBV19	TRBD1	once	TRBJ1-1	CASSMGGGQGTEAFF
TRBV7-9	.	few	TRBJ1-1	CASSFGENTEAFF